The 26 T cell receptor beta chains reported below all come from one sample, sequenced in a study of OX40 agonist ivuxolimab in advanced cancers. Here immunoSEQ multiplex PCR was the method, and the copy in TCRdb shows in-frame clones only, minus some. The sample records 20,000 to 25,000 clones, about 88% being singletons. Source: CD4+ or CD8+ T cells sorted from blood, taken in a trial of the OX40 agonist ivuxolimab. These TCRs come from an adult with an advanced solid tumor such as melanoma, head and neck, liver or kidney cancer.

The chain has TRBV27 and TRBJ2-2; 9 bases fit TRBD1. Per germline, CDR1 MNHEY and CDR2 SMNVEV (reference sequence). Trimming cost V 5 bases and J 6 bases; bases outside gene matches: 10. CDR3 length: 16 residues. For the CDR3, the DNA is TGTGCCAGCAGTCCCACGACAGGGGGGTGGTCCGGGGAGCTGTTTTTT. This encodes CASSPTTGGWSGELFF.

The chain recombines TRBV5-5 with TRBJ1-2; D is undetermined. Germline CDR1 reads SGHKS; CDR2 reads YYEKEE (reference sequence). This CDR3 is built from 15 residues. V was pared by 0 bases and J by 3 bases, with 12 bases between. The CDR3 here is CASSLVDNGYYGYTF. CDR3 bases: TGTGCCAGCAGCTTGGTGGATAATGGTTACTATGGCTACACCTTC.

The chain employs TRBV11-3 and TRBJ1-3; 7 bases agree with TRBD1. Germline trimming cut 11 bases from V and 3 bases from J; bases unmatched to any gene: 19. CDR1 SGHNT and CDR2 YENEEA come from the germline V gene. This CDR3 has 17 amino acids. The CDR3 region has the DNA TGTGCCGGTGGGGATCCCGACAGGGAGTGGGGTGGAAACACCATATATTTT. Its translation: CAGGDPDREWGGNTIYF.

The J gene is TRBJ2-1, the V gene TRBV5-6; D ambiguous. The CDR3 is made up of 13 amino acids. Trimming removed 0 bases at V and 6 bases at J, with 7 bases between. Germline V gives CDR1 SGHDT, CDR2 YYEEEE. CDR3 sequence (DNA): TGTGCCAGCAGCTTGGTAACTACCAATGAGCAGTTCTTC. It specifies CASSLVTTNEQFF. The full variable domain, completed using reference TRBV5-6 and TRBJ2-1, is DAGVTQSPTHLIKTRGQQVTLRCSPKSGHDTVSWYQQALGQGPQFIFQYYEEEERQRGNFPDRFSGHQFPNYSSELNVNALLLGDSALYLCASSLVTTNEQFFGPGTRLTVL.

The rearrangement links TRBV30 to TRBJ2-1, with 10 bases fitting TRBD2. The V gene's germline CDR1 is GTSNPN and CDR2 SVGIG (reference sequence). This CDR3 is built from 15 residues. V dropped 0 bases and J dropped 8; count of bases not matched to a gene: 7. This CDR3 reads CAWSVGAGLADEQFF. In DNA, the CDR3 is TGTGCCTGGAGTGTCGGGGCCGGACTAGCGGATGAGCAGTTCTTC.

The chain employs TRBV5-1 and TRBJ1-1; D gene ambiguous. The CDR3 is made up of 13 amino acids. The ends were cut back, 2 bases at V and 1 base at J, with 6 bases in the middle. From germline, CDR1 is SGHRS and CDR2 YFSETQ. The CDR3 here is CASSFVWNTEAFF. The CDR3 bases are TGCGCCAGCAGCTTTGTCTGGAACACTGAAGCTTTCTTT. The full variable domain, completed using reference TRBV5-1 and TRBJ1-1, is KAGVTQTPRYLIKTRGQQVTLSCSPISGHRSVSWYQQTPGQGLQFLFEYFSETQRNKGNFPGRFSGRQFSNSRSEMNVSTLELGDSALYLCASSFVWNTEAFFGQGTRLTVV.

The rearrangement uses TRBV19 and TRBJ2-1; 12 positions agree with TRBD2. Germline V gives CDR1 LNHDA, CDR2 SQIVND (reference sequence). The V and J ends lost 3 bases and 2 bases, in that order; junction bases with no gene match: 11. The CDR3 covers 19 residues. The CDR3 here is CASSMRLAGATYTYNEQFF. Written as DNA, the CDR3 is TGTGCCAGTAGTATGAGACTAGCGGGAGCCACATATACCTACAATGAGCAGTTCTTC.

The rearrangement links TRBV19 to TRBJ2-7, with TRBD2 matching 10 bases. With 6 bases clipped from V and 0 bases from J, the junction kept 5 bases outside the gene matches. The CDR3 runs 15 residues. Germline CDR1 reads LNHDA; CDR2 reads SQIVND (reference sequence). CDR3 nucleotide sequence: TGTGCCAGTAGCGTCTGGACTAGCGGCTCCTACGAGCAGTACTTC. The encoded protein is CASSVWTSGSYEQYF.

The V and J genes are TRBV7-9 and TRBJ2-7, with D unclear. The CDR3 runs 13 residues. V was cut by 6 bases and J by 0 bases, with 9 bases left in between. CDR1 is SEHNR and CDR2 is FQNEAQ in the germline V gene (reference sequence). The CDR3 loop is CASSGVSSYEQYF. The CDR3 nucleotides are TGTGCCAGCAGTGGCGTTTCCTCCTACGAGCAGTACTTC.

A single count supports this clone. This rearrangement joins TRBV27 to TRBJ2-5; TRBD2 aligns across 8 bases. The CDR3 has 15 amino acids. Trimming cost V 7 bases and J 2 bases; bases outside gene matches: 9. Germline CDR1 and CDR2: MNHEY and SMNVEV (reference sequence). CDR3 nucleotide sequence: TGTGCCAGCAATCTAGCGGGTGCACCACAAGAGACCCAGTACTTC. It is translated as CASNLAGAPQETQYF.

The chain uses TRBV7-8 and TRBJ2-7; D is unclear. Trimming left V 3 bases short and J 0 bases short, with 9 bases between. Germline V CDR1 and CDR2: SGHVS, FQNEAQ. The CDR3 is made up of 14 amino acids. CDR3 loop: CASSFSQSSYEQYF. The CDR3 nucleotides are TGTGCCAGCAGCTTCAGCCAGAGCTCCTACGAGCAGTACTTC.

V usage is TRBV19 and J usage is TRBJ2-1; 9 nucleotides align to TRBD2. CDR1 LNHDA and CDR2 SQIVND come from the germline V gene (reference sequence). This CDR3 contains 18 residues. Losses at the gene ends were 5 bases for V and 4 bases for J; bases not matched to a gene: 15. This CDR3 is CASSDQTRTSAKYNEQFF. The CDR3, as DNA: TGTGCCAGTAGTGACCAAACGCGGACTAGCGCTAAATACAATGAGCAGTTCTTC.

This chain joins TRBV2 and TRBJ2-1; TRBD2 aligns across 10 bases. CDR1 is SNHLY, CDR2 FYNNEI, per germline. The ends lost 7 bases at V and 6 bases at J; junction bases unmatched: 6. The CDR3 spans 14 residues. The CDR3 region is CASKSSGSLNEQFF. The CDR3 DNA follows: TGTGCCAGCAAATCTAGCGGGAGTCTCAATGAGCAGTTCTTC.

The chain has TRBV7-9 and TRBJ1-6; TRBD1 matches at 8 bases. Trimming removed 8 bases from V and 7 bases from J; junction bases left unmatched: 4. The CDR3 has 13 residues. The germline gives CDR1 SEHNR, CDR2 FQNEAQ (reference sequence). The CDR3 here is CASSGQANSPLHF. CDR3 nucleotide sequence: TGTGCCAGCTCGGGACAGGCCAATTCACCCCTCCACTTT.

The J gene is TRBJ2-1, the V gene TRBV7-9, with 14 positions matching TRBD2. The germline gives CDR1 SEHNR, CDR2 FQNEAQ (reference sequence). The CDR3 totals 16 residues. With 5 bases clipped from V and 6 bases from J, the junction kept 6 bases outside the gene matches. The DNA for the CDR3 is TGTGCCAGCAGCGGGGGGACTAGCGGGAGCGGCAATGAGCAGTTCTTC. Translating gives CASSGGTSGSGNEQFF.

The chain is built from TRBV6-5 and TRBJ2-5; possible D gene TRBD1, 5 bases. Germline lookup yields CDR1 MNHEY and CDR2 SVGAGI. Trimming took off 1 base at V and 4 bases at J, with 13 bases between the two ends. The CDR3 spans 15 residues. Written as DNA, the CDR3 is TGTGCCAGCAGTTACTTGCAGGGCGCAGTAGAGACCCAGTACTTC. Amino acid sequence: CASSYLQGAVETQYF.

This clone appeared a single time. J is TRBJ1-5 and V is TRBV25-1, with D perhaps TRBD1 (5 bases). The germline gives CDR1 MGHDK, CDR2 SYGVNS. V lost 6 bases and J 3 bases, leaving 12 bases between the germline ends. The length of the CDR3 is 14 residues. CDR3 region: CASRRDGYNQPQHF. The CDR3, as DNA: TGTGCCAGCAGGCGGGACGGGTACAATCAGCCCCAGCATTTT.

The chain recombines TRBV29-1 with TRBJ2-1, with 8 bases aligning to TRBD1. Germline V CDR1 and CDR2: SQVTM, ANQGSEA. V was clipped by 3 bases and J by 8 bases; unmatched bases: 9. The CDR3 has 14 residues. The CDR3 region is CSVDAWAGGHEQFF. As DNA, the CDR3 is TGCAGCGTTGATGCTTGGGCAGGGGGCCATGAGCAGTTCTTC.

The chain's CDR3 is CASSQDTADDSYNEQFF. The CDR3 DNA is TGCGCCAGCAGCCAAGATACTGCGGACGACTCCTACAATGAGCAGTTCTTC. The chain uses TRBV4-1 and TRBJ2-1; D uncertain. Per germline, CDR1 MGHRA and CDR2 YSYEKL. The V gene lost 0 bases and the J gene lost 0 bases, with 12 bases spanning the gap. CDR3 length: 17 residues.

The CDR3 loop is CASRYSGNTIYF. CDR3 DNA: TGTGCCAGTAGATACTCTGGAAACACCATATATTTT. V gene TRBV19 combines with J gene TRBJ1-3; no firm D call. Trimming took off 6 bases at V and 0 bases at J, with 3 bases between the two ends. The V gene's germline CDR1 is LNHDA and CDR2 SQIVND (reference sequence). This CDR3 is 12 amino acids long.

This clone was counted only a few times. The chain carries TRBV10-2 and TRBJ2-7, with D perhaps TRBD2 (5 bases). Trimming took 6 bases from V and 1 from J, leaving 10 bases between them. In germline, CDR1 is WSHSY, CDR2 SAAADI. CDR3 length: 13 amino acids. CDR3 bases: TGCGCCAGCAGAGACCGGGGATCCTACGAGCAGTACTTC. Its protein is CASRDRGSYEQYF.

This clone was observed a few times. CDR3 DNA: TGTGCCAGCAGTAACAGGAACACTGAAGCTTTCTTT. This codes for CASSNRNTEAFF. This rearrangement joins TRBV27 to TRBJ1-1, with no clear D. The CDR3 is made up of 12 amino acids. V was cut by 5 bases and J by 1 base, with 5 bases left in between. In germline, CDR1 is MNHEY, CDR2 SMNVEV (reference sequence).

This chain uses TRBV30 with TRBJ2-7; TRBD2 aligns across 11 bases. V dropped 1 base and J dropped 5; count of bases not matched to a gene: 7. Germline CDR1 reads GTSNPN; CDR2 reads SVGIG (reference sequence). CDR3 length: 15 residues. The CDR3 is CAWSGYSGRANEQYF. As DNA, the CDR3 is TGTGCCTGGAGTGGTTATAGCGGGAGGGCCAACGAGCAGTACTTC. The whole variable domain, filled in from reference TRBV30 and TRBJ2-7, reads SQTIHQWPATLVQPVGSPLSLECTVEGTSNPNLYWYRQAAGRGLQLLFYSVGIGQISSEVPQNLSASRPQDRQFILSSKKLLLSDSGFYLCAWSGYSGRANEQYFGPGTRLTVT.

The V gene is TRBV7-9, the J gene TRBJ2-7, with a possible D match to TRBD1 (6 bases). CDR3 length: 15 residues. Trimming took 5 bases from V and 2 from J, leaving 16 bases between them. Per the germline V gene, CDR1 is SEHNR and CDR2 is FQNEAQ (reference sequence). This CDR3 reads CASSASGAVAYEQYF. The CDR3 DNA reads as TGTGCCAGCAGCGCATCAGGGGCCGTAGCCTACGAGCAGTACTTC.

The V gene is TRBV6-1, the J gene TRBJ2-1; TRBD2 might be the D (6 bases). Trimming removed 4 bases at V and 9 bases at J, with 7 bases between. Germline-derived CDR1 and CDR2 are MNHNS and SASEGT. The CDR3 runs 11 residues. CDR3: CASSGGIEQFF. CDR3 in DNA: TGTGCCAGCAGTGGCGGGATTGAGCAGTTCTTC.

The chain uses TRBV5-1 and TRBJ2-2; D remains ambiguous. This CDR3 is 15 amino acids long. The V end lost 4 bases, the J end lost 6 bases, and 16 bases lay between the germline ends. Germline V CDR1 and CDR2: SGHRS, YFSETQ. The CDR3 sequence is CASSPQLVSPGELFF. The CDR3 DNA sequence: TGCGCCAGCAGCCCCCAACTCGTTTCCCCCGGGGAGCTGTTTTTT.